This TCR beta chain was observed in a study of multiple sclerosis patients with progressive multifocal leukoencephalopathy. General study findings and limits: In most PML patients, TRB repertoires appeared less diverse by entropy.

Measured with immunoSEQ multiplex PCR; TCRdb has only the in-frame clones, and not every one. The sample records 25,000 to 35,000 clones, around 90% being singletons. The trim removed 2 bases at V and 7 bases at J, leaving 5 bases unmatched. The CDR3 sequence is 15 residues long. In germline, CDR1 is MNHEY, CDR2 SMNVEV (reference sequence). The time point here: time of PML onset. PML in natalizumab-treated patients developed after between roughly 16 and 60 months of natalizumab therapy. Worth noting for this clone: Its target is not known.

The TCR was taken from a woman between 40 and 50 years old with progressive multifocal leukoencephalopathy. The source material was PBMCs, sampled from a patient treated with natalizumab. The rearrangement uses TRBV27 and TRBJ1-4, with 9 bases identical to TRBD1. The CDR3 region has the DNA TGTGCCAGCAGTTTAAGGGACAGGGTAAGTGAAAAACTGTTTTTT. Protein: CASSLRDRVSEKLFF.